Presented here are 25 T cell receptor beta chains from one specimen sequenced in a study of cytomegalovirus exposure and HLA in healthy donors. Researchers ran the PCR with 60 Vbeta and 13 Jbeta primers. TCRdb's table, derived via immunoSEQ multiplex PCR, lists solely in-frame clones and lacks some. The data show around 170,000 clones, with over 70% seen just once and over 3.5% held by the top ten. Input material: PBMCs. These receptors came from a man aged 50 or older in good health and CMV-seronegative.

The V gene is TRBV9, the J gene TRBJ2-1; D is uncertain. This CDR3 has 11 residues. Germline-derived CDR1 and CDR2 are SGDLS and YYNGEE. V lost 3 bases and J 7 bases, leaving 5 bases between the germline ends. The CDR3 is CASSDLNEQFF. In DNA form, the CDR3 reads TGTGCCAGCAGCGATCTGAATGAGCAGTTCTTC.

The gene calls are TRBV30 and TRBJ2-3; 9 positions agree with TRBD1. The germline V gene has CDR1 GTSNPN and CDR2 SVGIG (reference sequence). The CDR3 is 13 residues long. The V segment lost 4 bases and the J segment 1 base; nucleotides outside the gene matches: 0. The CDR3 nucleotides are TGTGCCTGGAACAGGGGGCGCACAGATACGCAGTATTTT. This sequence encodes CAWNRGRTDTQYF.

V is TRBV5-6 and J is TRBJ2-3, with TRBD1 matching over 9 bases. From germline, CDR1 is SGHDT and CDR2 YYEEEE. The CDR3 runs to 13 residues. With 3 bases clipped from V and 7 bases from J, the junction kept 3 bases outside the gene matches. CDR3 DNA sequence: TGTGCCAGCAGCTCGACAGGGGGGAATACGCAGTATTTT. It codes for CASSSTGGNTQYF.

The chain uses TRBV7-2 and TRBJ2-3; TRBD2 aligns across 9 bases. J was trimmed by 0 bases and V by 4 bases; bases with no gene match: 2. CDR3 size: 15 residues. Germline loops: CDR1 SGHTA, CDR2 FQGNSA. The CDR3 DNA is TGTGCCAGCAGCTCTAGCGGGGCTAGCACAGATACGCAGTATTTT. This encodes CASSSSGASTDTQYF.

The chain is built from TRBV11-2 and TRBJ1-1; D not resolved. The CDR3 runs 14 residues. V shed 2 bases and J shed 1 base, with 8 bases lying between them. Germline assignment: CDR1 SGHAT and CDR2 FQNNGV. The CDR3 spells CASSLIAGNTEAFF. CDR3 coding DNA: TGTGCCAGCAGCTTAATTGCGGGGAACACTGAAGCTTTCTTT.

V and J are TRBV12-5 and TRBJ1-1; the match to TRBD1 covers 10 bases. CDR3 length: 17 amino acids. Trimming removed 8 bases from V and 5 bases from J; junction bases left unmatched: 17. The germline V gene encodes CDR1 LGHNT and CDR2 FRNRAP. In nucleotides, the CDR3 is TGTGCTAGTTTGACCCCCTCGGACAGGGGGGCTAAGACTGAAGCTTTCTTT. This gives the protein CASLTPSDRGAKTEAFF.

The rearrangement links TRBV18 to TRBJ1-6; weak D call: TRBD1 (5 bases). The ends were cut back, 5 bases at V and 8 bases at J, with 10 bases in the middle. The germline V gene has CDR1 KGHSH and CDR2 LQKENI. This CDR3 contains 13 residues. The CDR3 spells CASSWGDDSPLHF. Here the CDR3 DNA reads TGTGCCAGCTCATGGGGGGACGATTCACCCCTCCACTTT.

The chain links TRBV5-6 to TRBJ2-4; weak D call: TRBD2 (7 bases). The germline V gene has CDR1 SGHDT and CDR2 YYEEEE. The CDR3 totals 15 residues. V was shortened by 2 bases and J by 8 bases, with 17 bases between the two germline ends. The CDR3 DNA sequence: TGTGCCAGCAGCTTCTGGGGGGGCGGGTTTGACATTCAGTACTTC. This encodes CASSFWGGGFDIQYF. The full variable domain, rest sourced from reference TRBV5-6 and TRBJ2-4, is DAGVTQSPTHLIKTRGQQVTLRCSPKSGHDTVSWYQQALGQGPQFIFQYYEEEERQRGNFPDRFSGHQFPNYSSELNVNALLLGDSALYLCASSFWGGGFDIQYFGAGTRLSVL.

In DNA form, the CDR3 reads TGTGCCAGCAGCTTAGAGGGGCCCCGAGGTGAGCAGTTCTTC. Translating it yields CASSLEGPRGEQFF. This chain links TRBV7-9 with TRBJ2-1; maybe TRBD1 (5 bases). The CDR3 extends over 14 amino acids. The V gene lost 1 base and the J gene lost 9 bases, with 13 bases spanning the gap. The germline V gene encodes CDR1 SEHNR and CDR2 FQNEAQ (reference sequence).

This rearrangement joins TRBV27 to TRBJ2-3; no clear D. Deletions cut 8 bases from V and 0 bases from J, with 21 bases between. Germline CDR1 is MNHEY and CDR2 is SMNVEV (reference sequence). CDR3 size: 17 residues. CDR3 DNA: TGTGCCAGCGGCCATCCGCGGTGGCCTACTAGCACAGATACGCAGTATTTT. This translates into CASGHPRWPTSTDTQYF.

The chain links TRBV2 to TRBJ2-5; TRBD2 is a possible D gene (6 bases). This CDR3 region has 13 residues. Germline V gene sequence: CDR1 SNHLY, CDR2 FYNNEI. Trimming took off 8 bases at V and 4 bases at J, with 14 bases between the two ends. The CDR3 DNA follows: TGTGCCAGCGGGACGGGGAGGCGAGAGACCCAGTACTTC. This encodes CASGTGRRETQYF.

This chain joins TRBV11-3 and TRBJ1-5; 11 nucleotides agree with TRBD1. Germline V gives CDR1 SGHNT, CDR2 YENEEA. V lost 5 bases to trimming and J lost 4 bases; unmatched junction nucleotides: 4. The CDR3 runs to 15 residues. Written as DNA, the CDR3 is TGTGCCAGCAGCGACGGACAGGGGGCTAATCAGCCCCAGCATTTT. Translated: CASSDGQGANQPQHF.

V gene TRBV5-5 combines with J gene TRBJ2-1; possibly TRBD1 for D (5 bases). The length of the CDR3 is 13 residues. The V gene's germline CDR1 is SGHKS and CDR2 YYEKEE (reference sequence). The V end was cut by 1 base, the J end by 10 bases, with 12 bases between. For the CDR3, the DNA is TGTGCCAGCAGCTTGTGGGGCGGAACCGAGCAGTTCTTC. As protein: CASSLWGGTEQFF.

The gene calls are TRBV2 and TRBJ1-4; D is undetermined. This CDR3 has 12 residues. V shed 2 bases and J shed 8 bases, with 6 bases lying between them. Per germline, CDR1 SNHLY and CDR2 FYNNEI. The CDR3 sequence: CASSEYGEKLFF. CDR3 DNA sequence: TGTGCCAGCAGTGAATATGGCGAAAAACTGTTTTTT.

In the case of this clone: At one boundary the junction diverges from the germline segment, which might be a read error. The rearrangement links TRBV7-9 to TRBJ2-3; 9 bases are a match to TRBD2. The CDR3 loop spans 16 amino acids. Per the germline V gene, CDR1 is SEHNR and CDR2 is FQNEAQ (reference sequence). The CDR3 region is CSSSFLAGAHPDTQYF. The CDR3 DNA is TGTTCCAGCAGCTTCTTAGCGGGGGCCCACCCAGATACGCAGTATTTT.

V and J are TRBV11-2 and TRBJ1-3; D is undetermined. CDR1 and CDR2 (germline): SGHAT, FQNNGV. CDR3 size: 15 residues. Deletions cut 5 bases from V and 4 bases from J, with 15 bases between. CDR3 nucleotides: TGTGCCAGCAGCCCCAGATTCGATCTCGGAAACACCATATATTTT. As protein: CASSPRFDLGNTIYF.

The CDR3 bases are TGTGCCAGTAGTATACAACAGGGCTACGAGCAGTACTTC. The encoded protein is CASSIQQGYEQYF. The rearrangement uses TRBV19 and TRBJ2-7; tentatively, D is TRBD1 (6 bases). This CDR3 region has 13 residues. V lost 2 bases to trimming and J lost 3 bases, with 8 bases between them. Per the germline V gene, CDR1 is LNHDA and CDR2 is SQIVND (reference sequence).

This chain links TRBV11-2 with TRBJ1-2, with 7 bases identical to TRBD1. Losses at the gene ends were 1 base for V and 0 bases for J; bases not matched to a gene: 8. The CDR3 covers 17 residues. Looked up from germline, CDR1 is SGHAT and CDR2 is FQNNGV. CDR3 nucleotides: TGTGCCAGCAGCTTAGGAAGGGGACAGAGAGCTAACTATGGCTACACCTTC. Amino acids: CASSLGRGQRANYGYTF. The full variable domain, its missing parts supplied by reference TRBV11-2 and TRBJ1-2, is EAGVAQSPRYKIIEKRQSVAFWCNPISGHATLYWYQQILGQGPKLLIQFQNNGVVDDSQLPKDRFSAERLKGVDSTLKIQPAKLEDSAVYLCASSLGRGQRANYGYTFGSGTRLTVV.

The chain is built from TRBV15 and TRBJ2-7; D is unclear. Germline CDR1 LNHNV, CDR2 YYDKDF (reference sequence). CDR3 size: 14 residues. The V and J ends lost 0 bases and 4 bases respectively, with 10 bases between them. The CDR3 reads CATSRDRSVYEQYF. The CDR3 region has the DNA TGTGCCACCAGCAGAGATCGTTCGGTATACGAGCAGTACTTC. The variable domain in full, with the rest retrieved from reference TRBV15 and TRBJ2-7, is DAMVIQNPRYQVTQFGKPVTLSCSQTLNHNVMYWYQQKSSQAPKLLFHYYDKDFNNEADTPDNFQSRRPNTSFCFLDIRSPGLGDTAMYLCATSRDRSVYEQYFGPGTRLTVT.

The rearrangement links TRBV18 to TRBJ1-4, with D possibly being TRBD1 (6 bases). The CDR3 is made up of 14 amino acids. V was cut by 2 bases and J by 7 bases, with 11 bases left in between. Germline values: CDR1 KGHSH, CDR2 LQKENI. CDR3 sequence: CASSPGTLGEKLFF. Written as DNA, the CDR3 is TGTGCCAGCTCACCAGGGACATTAGGTGAAAAACTGTTTTTT.

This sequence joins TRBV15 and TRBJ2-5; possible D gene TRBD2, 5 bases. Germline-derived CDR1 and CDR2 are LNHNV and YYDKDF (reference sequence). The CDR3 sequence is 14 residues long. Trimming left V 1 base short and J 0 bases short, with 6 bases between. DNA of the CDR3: TGTGCCACCAGCAGAGCGGGGTACCAAGAGACCCAGTACTTC. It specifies CATSRAGYQETQYF.

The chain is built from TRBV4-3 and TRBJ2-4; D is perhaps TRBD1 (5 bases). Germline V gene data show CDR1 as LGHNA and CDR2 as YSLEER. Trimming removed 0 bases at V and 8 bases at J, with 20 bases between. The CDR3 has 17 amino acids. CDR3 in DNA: TGCGCCAGCAGCCAAGATCCCCCCCCCGGACATACGTACATTCAGTACTTC. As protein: CASSQDPPPGHTYIQYF.

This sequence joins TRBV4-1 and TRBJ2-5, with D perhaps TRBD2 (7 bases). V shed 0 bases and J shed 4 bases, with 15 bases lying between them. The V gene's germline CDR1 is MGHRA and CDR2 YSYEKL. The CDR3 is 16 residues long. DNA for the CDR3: TGCGCCAGCAGCCAAGAGGGAGGGGGGGCCGGAGAGACCCAGTACTTC. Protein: CASSQEGGGAGETQYF.

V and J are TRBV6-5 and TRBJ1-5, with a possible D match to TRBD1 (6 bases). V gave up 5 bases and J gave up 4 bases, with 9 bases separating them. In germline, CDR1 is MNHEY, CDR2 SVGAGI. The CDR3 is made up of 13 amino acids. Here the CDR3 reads CASSHRENQPQHF. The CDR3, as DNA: TGTGCCAGCAGTCACAGGGAGAATCAGCCCCAGCATTTT.

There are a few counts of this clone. This chain's CDR3 is CAITETSGSGELFF. The CDR3 region has the DNA TGTGCCATCACGGAGACTAGCGGGTCCGGGGAGCTGTTTTTT. The chain couples TRBV10-3 to TRBJ2-2, with 10 bases identical to TRBD2. Per germline, CDR1 ENHRY and CDR2 SYGVKD. There are 14 residues in the CDR3. The ends lost 7 bases at V and 6 bases at J; junction bases unmatched: 5.